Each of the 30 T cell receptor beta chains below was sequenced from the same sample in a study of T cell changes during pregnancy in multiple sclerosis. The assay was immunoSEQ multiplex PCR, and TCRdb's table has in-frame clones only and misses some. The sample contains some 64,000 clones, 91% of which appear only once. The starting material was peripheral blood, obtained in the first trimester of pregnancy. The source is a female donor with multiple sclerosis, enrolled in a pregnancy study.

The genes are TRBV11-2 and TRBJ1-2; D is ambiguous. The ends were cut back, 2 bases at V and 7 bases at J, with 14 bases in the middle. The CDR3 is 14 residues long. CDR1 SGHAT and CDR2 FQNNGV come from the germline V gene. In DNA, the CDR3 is TGTGCCAGCAGCTTAACCCGACGGGTTCGTGGCTACACCTTC. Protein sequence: CASSLTRRVRGYTF.

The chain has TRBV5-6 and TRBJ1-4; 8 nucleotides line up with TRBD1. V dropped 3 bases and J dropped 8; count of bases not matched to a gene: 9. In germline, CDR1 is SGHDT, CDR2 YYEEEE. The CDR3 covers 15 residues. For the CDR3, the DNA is TGTGCCAGCAGCTCCGGACAGGGAGTGGGAGAAAAACTGTTTTTT. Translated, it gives CASSSGQGVGEKLFF.

CDR3 coding DNA: TGTGCCAGTAGTGTCCGGACAGGGCCTCGTGGAAACGAGCAGTACTTC. This translates into CASSVRTGPRGNEQYF. The chain uses TRBV19 and TRBJ2-7; 8 bases line up with TRBD1. Germline V gene sequence: CDR1 LNHDA, CDR2 SQIVND (reference sequence). CDR3 size: 16 residues. The J segment lost 5 bases and the V segment lost 5 bases, leaving 14 bases of the junction unmatched.

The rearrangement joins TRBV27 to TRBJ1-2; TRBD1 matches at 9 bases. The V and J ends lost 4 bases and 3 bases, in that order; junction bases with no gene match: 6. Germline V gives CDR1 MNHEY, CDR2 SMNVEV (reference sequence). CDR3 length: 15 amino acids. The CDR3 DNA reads TGTGCCAGCAGTTCGGGACAGGGCTCTCACTATGGCTACACCTTC. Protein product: CASSSGQGSHYGYTF.

CDR3 DNA: TGCGCCAGCAGCTTGTTTAGCGGGGAGACCCAGTACTTC. It specifies CASSLFSGETQYF. This sequence joins TRBV5-1 and TRBJ2-5, with TRBD2 matching over 7 bases. Germline loops: CDR1 SGHRS, CDR2 YFSETQ. The CDR3 runs to 13 residues. V gave up 1 base and J gave up 5 bases; unmatched junction bases: 2.

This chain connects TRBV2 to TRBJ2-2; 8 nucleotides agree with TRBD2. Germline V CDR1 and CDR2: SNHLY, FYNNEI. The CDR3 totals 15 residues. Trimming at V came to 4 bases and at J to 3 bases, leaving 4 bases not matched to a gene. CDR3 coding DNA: TGTGCCAGCAGTGCGTCGGGAGGGGACACCGGGGAGCTGTTTTTT. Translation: CASSASGGDTGELFF.

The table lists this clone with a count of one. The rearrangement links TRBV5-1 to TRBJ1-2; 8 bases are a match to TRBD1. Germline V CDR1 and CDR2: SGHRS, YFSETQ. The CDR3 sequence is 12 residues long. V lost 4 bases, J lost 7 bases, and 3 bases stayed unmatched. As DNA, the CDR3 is TGCGCCAGCAGCCTTGACAGGGGTGGCTACACCTTC. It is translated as CASSLDRGGYTF.

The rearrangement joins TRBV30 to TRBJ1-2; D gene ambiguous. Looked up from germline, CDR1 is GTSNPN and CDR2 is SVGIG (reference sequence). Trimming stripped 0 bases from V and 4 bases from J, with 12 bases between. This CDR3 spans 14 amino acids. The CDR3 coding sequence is TGTGCCTGGAGTGTAACCGGGGTGACCTATGGCTACACCTTC. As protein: CAWSVTGVTYGYTF.

CDR3 residues: CASSGQVNTEAFF. CDR3 sequence (DNA): TGTGCCAGCAGCGGACAGGTAAACACTGAAGCTTTCTTT. J is TRBJ1-1 and V is TRBV6-5, with TRBD1 identical over 7 bases. The CDR3 sequence is 13 residues long. The germline V gene encodes CDR1 MNHEY and CDR2 SVGAGI. With 6 bases clipped from V and 2 bases from J, the junction kept 3 bases outside the gene matches.

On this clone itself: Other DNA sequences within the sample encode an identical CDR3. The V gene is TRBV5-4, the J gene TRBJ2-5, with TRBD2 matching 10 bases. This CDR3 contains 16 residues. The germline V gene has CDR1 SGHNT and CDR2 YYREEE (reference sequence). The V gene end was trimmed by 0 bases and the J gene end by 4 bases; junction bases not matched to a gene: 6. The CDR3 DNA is TGTGCCAGCAGCTTGGGTCTAGCGGGAGAAGCAGAGACCCAGTACTTC. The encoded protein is CASSLGLAGEAETQYF.

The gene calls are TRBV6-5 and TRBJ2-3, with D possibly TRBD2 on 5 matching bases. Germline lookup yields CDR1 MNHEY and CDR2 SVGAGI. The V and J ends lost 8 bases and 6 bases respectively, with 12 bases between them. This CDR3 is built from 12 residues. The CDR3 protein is CASSRGGDTQYF. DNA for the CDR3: TGTGCCAGCTCCCGCGGCGGGGATACGCAGTATTTT.

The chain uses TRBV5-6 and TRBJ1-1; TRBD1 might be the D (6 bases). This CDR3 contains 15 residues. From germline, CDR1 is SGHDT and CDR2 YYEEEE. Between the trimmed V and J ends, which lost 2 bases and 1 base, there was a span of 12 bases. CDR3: CASSLRGSGNTEAFF. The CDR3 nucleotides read TGTGCCAGCAGCTTAAGGGGGTCGGGGAACACTGAAGCTTTCTTT.

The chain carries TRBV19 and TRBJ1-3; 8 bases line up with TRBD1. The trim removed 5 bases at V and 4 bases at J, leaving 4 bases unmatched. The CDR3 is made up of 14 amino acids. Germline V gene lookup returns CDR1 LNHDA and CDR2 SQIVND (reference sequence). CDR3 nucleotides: TGTGCCAGTAGTCCGGGACAGGTCGGAAACACCATATATTTT. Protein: CASSPGQVGNTIYF.

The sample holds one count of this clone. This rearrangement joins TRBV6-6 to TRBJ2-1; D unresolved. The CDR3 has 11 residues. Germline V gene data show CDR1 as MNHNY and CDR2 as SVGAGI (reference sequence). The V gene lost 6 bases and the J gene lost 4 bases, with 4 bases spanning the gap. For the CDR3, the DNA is TGTGCCAGCAGGGAGTACAATGAGCAGTTCTTC. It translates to CASREYNEQFF.

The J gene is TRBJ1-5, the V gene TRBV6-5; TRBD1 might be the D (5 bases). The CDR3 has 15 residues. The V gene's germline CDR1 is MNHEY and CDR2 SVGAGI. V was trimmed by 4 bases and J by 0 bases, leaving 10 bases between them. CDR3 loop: CASSSGHPSNQPQHF. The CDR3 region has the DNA TGTGCCAGCAGTTCCGGACATCCTAGCAATCAGCCCCAGCATTTT.

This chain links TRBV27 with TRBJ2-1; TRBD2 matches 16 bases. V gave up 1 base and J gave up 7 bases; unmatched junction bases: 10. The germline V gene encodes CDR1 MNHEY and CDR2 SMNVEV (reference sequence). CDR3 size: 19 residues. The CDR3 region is CASSLLSPGLAGGENEQFF. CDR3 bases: TGTGCCAGCAGTTTATTATCGCCGGGACTAGCGGGAGGGGAGAATGAGCAGTTCTTC.

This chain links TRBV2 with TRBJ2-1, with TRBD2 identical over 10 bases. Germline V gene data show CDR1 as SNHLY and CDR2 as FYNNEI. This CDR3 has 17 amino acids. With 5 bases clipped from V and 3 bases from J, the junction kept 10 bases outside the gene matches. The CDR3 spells CASSYSPLAGVYNEQFF. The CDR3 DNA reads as TGTGCCAGCAGTTACTCCCCTCTAGCGGGGGTCTACAATGAGCAGTTCTTC.

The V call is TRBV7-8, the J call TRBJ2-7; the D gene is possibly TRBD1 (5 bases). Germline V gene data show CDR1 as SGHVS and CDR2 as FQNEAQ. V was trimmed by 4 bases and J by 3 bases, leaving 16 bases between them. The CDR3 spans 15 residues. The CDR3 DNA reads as TGTGCCAGCAGCTCGATGCCCAGCAGGGTCTACGAGCAGTACTTC. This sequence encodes CASSSMPSRVYEQYF. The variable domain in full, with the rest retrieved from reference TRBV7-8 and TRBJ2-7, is GAGVSQSPRYKVAKRGQDVALRCDPISGHVSLFWYQQALGQGPEFLTYFQNEAQLDKSGLPSDRFFAERPEGSVSTLKIQRTQQEDSAVYLCASSSMPSRVYEQYFGPGTRLTVT.

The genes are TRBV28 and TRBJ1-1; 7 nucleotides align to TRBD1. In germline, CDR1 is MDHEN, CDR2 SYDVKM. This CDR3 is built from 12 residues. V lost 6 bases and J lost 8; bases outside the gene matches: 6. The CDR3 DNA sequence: TGTGCCAGCAGCCTACCACAGGGGGAAGCTTTCTTT. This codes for CASSLPQGEAFF.

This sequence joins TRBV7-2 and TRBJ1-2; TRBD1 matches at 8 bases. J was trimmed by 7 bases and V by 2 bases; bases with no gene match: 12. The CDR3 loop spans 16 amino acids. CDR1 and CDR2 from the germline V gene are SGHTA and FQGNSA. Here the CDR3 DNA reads TGTGCCAGCAGCTTAAGGCAGGGGGCCACAGGGGGTGGCTACACCTTC. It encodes CASSLRQGATGGGYTF.

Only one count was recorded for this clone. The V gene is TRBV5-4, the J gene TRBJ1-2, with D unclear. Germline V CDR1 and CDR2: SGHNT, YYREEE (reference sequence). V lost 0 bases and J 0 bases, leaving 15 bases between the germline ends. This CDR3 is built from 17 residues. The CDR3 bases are TGTGCCAGCAGCTTGGGGGAGTCTCGGCGGGCTAACTATGGCTACACCTTC. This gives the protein CASSLGESRRANYGYTF.

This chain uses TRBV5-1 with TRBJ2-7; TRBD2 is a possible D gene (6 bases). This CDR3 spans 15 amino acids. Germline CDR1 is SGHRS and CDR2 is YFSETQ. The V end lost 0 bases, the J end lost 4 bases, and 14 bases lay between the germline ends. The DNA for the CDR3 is TGCGCCAGCAGCTTGGGAAGCGGTGGGGGGTACGAGCAGTACTTC. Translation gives CASSLGSGGGYEQYF.

The DNA of the CDR3 is TGTGCCAGCAGTTCCCCCTCCGGGACAGGGGGTGATCAGCCCCAGCATTTT. Translating gives CASSSPSGTGGDQPQHF. The genes are TRBV28 and TRBJ1-5; 11 nucleotides agree with TRBD1. CDR1 is MDHEN, CDR2 SYDVKM, per germline. The CDR3 length is 17 residues. The J segment lost 5 bases and the V segment lost 4 bases, leaving 10 bases of the junction unmatched.

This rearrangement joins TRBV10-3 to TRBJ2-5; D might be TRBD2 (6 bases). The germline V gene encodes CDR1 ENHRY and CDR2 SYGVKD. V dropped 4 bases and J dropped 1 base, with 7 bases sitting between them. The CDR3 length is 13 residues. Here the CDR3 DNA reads TGTGCCATCAGTGGGGGACTCCAAGAGACCCAGTACTTC. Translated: CAISGGLQETQYF.

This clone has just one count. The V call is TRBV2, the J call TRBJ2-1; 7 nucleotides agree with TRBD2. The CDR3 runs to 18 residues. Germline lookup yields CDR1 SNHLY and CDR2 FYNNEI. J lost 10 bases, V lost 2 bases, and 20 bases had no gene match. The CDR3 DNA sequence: TGTGCCAGCAGTGAATGGTCTCCAGTGGCGGGAGAGGGAGGCGAGCAGTTCTTC. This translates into CASSEWSPVAGEGGEQFF.

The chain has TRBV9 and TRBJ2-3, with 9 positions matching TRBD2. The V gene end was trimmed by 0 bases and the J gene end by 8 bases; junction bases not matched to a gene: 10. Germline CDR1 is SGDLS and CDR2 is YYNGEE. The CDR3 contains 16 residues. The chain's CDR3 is CASSVEAAGGPTTQYF. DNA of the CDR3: TGTGCCAGCAGCGTAGAGGCAGCGGGGGGTCCCACTACGCAGTATTTT.

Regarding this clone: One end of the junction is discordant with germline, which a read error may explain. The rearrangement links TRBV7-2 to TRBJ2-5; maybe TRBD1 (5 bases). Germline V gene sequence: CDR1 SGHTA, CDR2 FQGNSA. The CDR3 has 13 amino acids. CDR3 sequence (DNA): TGTGCCAGCAGCTTAGAAGGGGTAGAGGCCCAGTACTTC. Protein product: CASSLEGVEAQYF.

CDR3 coding DNA: TGTGCCAGCAGTTACAGGGCCAGGTCCTATTACGCCATTGGCGGGCAGTACTTC. Translation: CASSYRARSYYAIGGQYF. The V gene is TRBV2, the J gene TRBJ2-7, with D tentatively TRBD1 (6 bases). V was cut by 5 bases and J by 9 bases, with 32 bases left in between. The CDR3 contains 18 residues. Looked up from germline, CDR1 is SNHLY and CDR2 is FYNNEI. Filled out from reference TRBV2 and TRBJ2-7, the complete variable domain reads EPEVTQTPSHQVTQMGQEVILRCVPISNHLYFYWYRQILGQKVEFLVSFYNNEISEKSEIFDDQFSVERPDGSNFTLKIRSTKLEDSAMYFCASSYRARSYYAIGGQYFGPGTRLTVT.

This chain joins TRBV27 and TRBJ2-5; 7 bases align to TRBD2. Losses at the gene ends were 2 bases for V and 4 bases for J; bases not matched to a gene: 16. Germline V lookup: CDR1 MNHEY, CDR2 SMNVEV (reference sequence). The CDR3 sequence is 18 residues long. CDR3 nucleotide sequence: TGTGCCAGCAGTTTAAGGGTTATAGAGCGGGATCAGGGAGAGACCCAGTACTTC. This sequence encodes CASSLRVIERDQGETQYF.

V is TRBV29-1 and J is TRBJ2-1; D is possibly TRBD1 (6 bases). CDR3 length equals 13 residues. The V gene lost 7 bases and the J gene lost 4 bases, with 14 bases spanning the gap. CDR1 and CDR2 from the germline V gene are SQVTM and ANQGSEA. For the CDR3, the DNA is TGCAGCGCAGAGACACAGGGTTACAATGAGCAGTTCTTC. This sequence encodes CSAETQGYNEQFF.